The sequence of this TCR beta chain was determined in a study of technical replicates of blood from several donors. From germline, CDR1 is SGHRS and CDR2 YFSETQ. The ends lost 0 bases at V and 5 bases at J; junction bases unmatched: 10. There are 17 residues in the CDR3. Clones were sequenced by immunoSEQ multiplex PCR, and TCRdb holds only the in-frame ones, with some missing. The profile shows about 83,000 clones, around 96% of them singletons. The clonotype originates from a human donor in good health. Sequences were obtained from T cells isolated from PBMCs. The chain employs TRBV5-1 and TRBJ2-5, with TRBD2 matching over 10 bases. CDR3 amino acids: CASSLGESGRAGETQYF. The DNA for the CDR3 is TGCGCCAGCAGCTTGGGAGAAAGCGGGAGGGCAGGGGAGACCCAGTACTTC.